The clone carrying this T cell receptor beta chain was recorded a few times. Its antigen is undetermined. This record comes from a study of T cells after yellow fever vaccination. Turning to the study itself: Some fractions had low cell numbers, and these were prepared with SMART-Seq v4 Ultra Low Input.

Study results and caveats: A faster peak, day 5 versus 15, was reached by the weaker secondary response. Just a small share of clonotypes turned up in the CD4 compartment as well as the CD8 compartment.

There are 14 residues in the CDR3. The ends were cut back, 4 bases at V and 5 bases at J, with 11 bases in the middle. Germline V lookup: CDR1 LGHNA, CDR2 YSLEER. Synthesis of TCR cDNA relied on 5'RACE template switching, which attached a universal primer site and UMIs. Using its own MiXCR run on the 5' RACE reads, TCRdb lists one record per CDR3 protein. The sample consists of 200,000 to 300,000 distinct CDR3 sequences, 10% to 15% of them appearing once. V usage is TRBV4-3 and J usage is TRBJ1-4, with TRBD1 as a possible D gene (5 bases). The receptor was derived from a man aged 25 to 40 who received the YFV17D yellow fever vaccine. This specimen consisted of CD4+ T cells sorted from PBMCs, obtained 45 days after the yellow fever booster vaccination. CDR3 coding DNA: TGCGCCAGCAGCCGGGGGAGGCGGAATGAAAAACTGTTTTTT. Its translation is CASSRGRRNEKLFF.